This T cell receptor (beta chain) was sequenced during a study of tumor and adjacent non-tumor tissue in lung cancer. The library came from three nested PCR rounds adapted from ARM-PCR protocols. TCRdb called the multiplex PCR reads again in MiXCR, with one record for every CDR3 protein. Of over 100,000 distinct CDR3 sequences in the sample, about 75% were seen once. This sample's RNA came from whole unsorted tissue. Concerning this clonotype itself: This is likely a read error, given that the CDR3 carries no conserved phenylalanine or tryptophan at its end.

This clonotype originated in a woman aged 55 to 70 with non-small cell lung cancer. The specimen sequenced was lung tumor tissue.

The CDR3 sequence: CASSRLRESEQFV. The CDR3 DNA sequence: TGTGCCAGCAGCCGCCTAAGGGAGAGCGAGCAGTTCGTC. This chain joins TRBV11-1 and TRBJ2-1; D may be TRBD2 (5 bases). The V end was cut by 5 bases, the J end by 10 bases, with 15 bases between. The CDR3 has 13 residues. Germline values: CDR1 SGHAT, CDR2 FQDESV (reference sequence).